The 23 T cell receptor beta chains reported below all come from one sample, sequenced in a study of CD8 T cells in Susac syndrome. Random hexamers served to reverse transcribe roughly 0.5 to 1 ug RNA. TCRdb re-called the immunoSEQ multiplex PCR reads with MiXCR, one entry per CDR3 protein. The sample lists tens of thousands of distinct CDR3 sequences, 96% occurring once. Sequenced material: CD4+ T cells from PBMCs. These receptor sequences come from a human donor with multiple sclerosis.

J is TRBJ2-5 and V is TRBV7-9; perhaps TRBD2 as D (6 bases). The CDR3 loop spans 14 amino acids. Germline loops: CDR1 SEHNR, CDR2 FQNEAQ (reference sequence). The germline V and J ends were trimmed by 4 bases and 4 bases, with 13 bases remaining between them. Written as DNA, the CDR3 is TGTGCCAGCAGCTCGACTAGTTTTGGAGAGACCCAGTACTTC. Translated, it gives CASSSTSFGETQYF.

This clonotype was found once. CDR3 DNA sequence: TGTGCCATCAGTGAGTCAGGCCAGGGTAAAACCTACGAGCAGTACTTC. Amino acids: CAISESGQGKTYEQYF. This chain connects TRBV10-3 to TRBJ2-7; D may be TRBD1 (5 bases). Per the germline V gene, CDR1 is ENHRY and CDR2 is SYGVKD. The CDR3 is 16 amino acids. Trimming took off 0 bases at V and 2 bases at J, with 14 bases between the two ends.

J is TRBJ2-7 and V is TRBV7-2, with 12 bases that match TRBD1. CDR1 and CDR2 from the germline V gene are SGHTA and FQGNSA. V lost 5 bases, J lost 3 bases, and 8 bases stayed unmatched. This CDR3 is built from 16 residues. CDR3 region: CASSQGTGGVGYEQYF. CDR3 DNA: TGTGCCAGCAGCCAGGGGACAGGGGGCGTAGGCTACGAGCAGTACTTC.

The gene calls are TRBV4-3 and TRBJ1-6; D unresolved. Germline V gene lookup returns CDR1 LGHNA and CDR2 YSLEER. The V end was cut by 0 bases, the J end by 7 bases, with 10 bases between. This CDR3 has 15 amino acids. CDR3 in DNA: TGCGCCAGCAGCCAAGAGGCCGGGAGAAATTCACCCCTCCACTTT. Its translation: CASSQEAGRNSPLHF.

A single count supports this clonotype. The V gene is TRBV30, the J gene TRBJ1-3; 11 nucleotides agree with TRBD1. This CDR3 is 14 amino acids long. The germline V gene encodes CDR1 GTSNPN and CDR2 SVGIG (reference sequence). V was pared by 5 bases and J by 6 bases, with 6 bases of the junction left unmatched. In nucleotides, the CDR3 is TGTGCCTGGGTGGACAGGGGGCGAGAAAACACCATATATTTT. Amino acid sequence: CAWVDRGRENTIYF.

The chain joins TRBV20-1 to TRBJ2-7, with D perhaps matching TRBD1 (5 bases). The germline CDR1 and CDR2 sequences are DFQATT and SNEGSKA (reference sequence). This CDR3 contains 12 residues. V lost 6 bases to trimming and J lost 0 bases, with 9 bases between them. The DNA of the CDR3 is TGCAGTGCCTCGGACACCTCCTACGAGCAGTACTTC. It yields the protein CSASDTSYEQYF.

The chain joins TRBV7-9 to TRBJ1-2; tentative D call: TRBD1 (6 bases). Trimming took 4 bases from V and 0 from J, leaving 15 bases between them. The CDR3 sequence is 16 residues long. Germline CDR1 and CDR2: SEHNR and FQNEAQ (reference sequence). CDR3 DNA sequence: TGTGCCAGCAGCTCGGTTGGACAGTCTACTAACTATGGCTACACCTTC. Encoded protein: CASSSVGQSTNYGYTF.

V usage is TRBV7-9 and J usage is TRBJ1-2, with D tentatively TRBD1 (5 bases). This CDR3 has 14 residues. Germline CDR1 and CDR2: SEHNR and FQNEAQ (reference sequence). V lost 5 bases to trimming and J lost 4 bases, with 14 bases between them. The CDR3 nucleotides are TGTGCCAGCAGCCCAGGGCCCGACCCCTATGGCTACACCTTC. This encodes CASSPGPDPYGYTF.

The chain employs TRBV7-2 and TRBJ2-6; TRBD2 agrees at 7 bases. Germline V lookup: CDR1 SGHTA, CDR2 FQGNSA. The CDR3 has 15 amino acids. J was trimmed by 1 base and V by 5 bases; bases with no gene match: 2. CDR3 bases: TGTGCCAGCAGCCGACTAGCTTCTGGGGCCAACGTCCTGACTTTC. It encodes CASSRLASGANVLTF.

The chain combines TRBV18 with TRBJ2-3; D ambiguous. The germline gives CDR1 KGHSH, CDR2 LQKENI. The length of the CDR3 is 11 residues. V shed 3 bases and J shed 2 bases, with 0 bases lying between them. The CDR3 sequence is CASSPTDTQYF. The CDR3 nucleotides read TGTGCCAGCTCACCCACAGATACGCAGTATTTT.

This chain connects TRBV29-1 to TRBJ1-1, with D possibly TRBD1 on 5 matching bases. Germline V gene data show CDR1 as SQVTM and CDR2 as ANQGSEA. CDR3 length: 12 amino acids. Trimming stripped 4 bases from V and 4 bases from J, with 10 bases between. The CDR3: CSVGGTITEAFF. In nucleotides, the CDR3 is TGCAGCGTTGGGGGGACCATCACTGAAGCTTTCTTT.

J is TRBJ1-2 and V is TRBV4-1; D is uncertain. The germline V and J ends were trimmed by 5 bases and 8 bases, with 12 bases remaining between them. Germline V gene lookup returns CDR1 MGHRA and CDR2 YSYEKL. The CDR3 is 12 amino acids. Here the CDR3 DNA reads TGCGCCAGCAGCGCTACCCCTGGGGGCTACACCTTC. Amino acid sequence: CASSATPGGYTF.

The chain employs TRBV2 and TRBJ2-1, with TRBD2 matching over 13 bases. V shed 7 bases and J 8 bases; nucleotides not matched to a gene: 8. The CDR3 runs to 15 residues. The germline gives CDR1 SNHLY, CDR2 FYNNEI. The CDR3 region has the DNA TGTGCCAGCATCCCAACTAGCGGGGGGGCACATGAGCAGTTCTTC. Residues: CASIPTSGGAHEQFF.

The rearrangement uses TRBV7-2 and TRBJ2-2; TRBD2 might be the D (6 bases). Germline CDR1 and CDR2: SGHTA and FQGNSA. V lost 5 bases and J lost 5, with 21 bases in between. This CDR3 is built from 17 residues. CDR3 protein: CASSLPQGLRGTGELFF. CDR3 nucleotide sequence: TGTGCCAGCAGCCTCCCGCAGGGCCTCCGGGGGACCGGGGAGCTGTTTTTT.

V gene TRBV20-1 combines with J gene TRBJ2-1, with 12 bases matching TRBD2. The CDR3 is 15 amino acids. The germline V gene encodes CDR1 DFQATT and CDR2 SNEGSKA (reference sequence). The junction had 10 bases not matched to a gene; V was cut back by 7 bases and J by 6 bases. The CDR3 nucleotides are TGCAGTGGTGTACGTGCTAGCGGGGGGGCCAATGAGCAGTTCTTC. Amino acid sequence: CSGVRASGGANEQFF.

The rearrangement joins TRBV25-1 to TRBJ1-1, with D possibly being TRBD1 (6 bases). CDR1 and CDR2 (germline): MGHDK, SYGVNS. CDR3 length: 16 residues. V gave up 4 bases and J gave up 1 base, with 16 bases separating them. The CDR3 is CASSAWGAQRNTEAFF. The CDR3 nucleotides read TGTGCCAGCAGTGCGTGGGGGGCGCAGCGGAACACTGAAGCTTTCTTT.

The V gene is TRBV29-1, the J gene TRBJ1-5; no clear D gene. The CDR3 contains 13 residues. V dropped 1 base and J dropped 6 bases, with 10 bases sitting between them. CDR1 is SQVTM, CDR2 ANQGSEA, per germline. DNA of the CDR3: TGCAGCGTTGAAGTAAACATGGGTCAGCCCCAGCATTTT. Translated: CSVEVNMGQPQHF.

The chain couples TRBV6-2 or TRBV6-3 to TRBJ2-7; 7 positions match TRBD1. The CDR3 extends over 15 amino acids. Unmatched junction bases numbered 4, after V lost 2 bases and J lost 0 bases. Germline loops: CDR1 MNHEY, CDR2 SVGEGT. The CDR3: CASSYATGTSYEQYF. The CDR3 DNA sequence: TGTGCCAGCAGTTACGCGACAGGGACCTCCTACGAGCAGTACTTC.

This chain uses TRBV2 with TRBJ2-7; perhaps TRBD1 as D (5 bases). Germline loops: CDR1 SNHLY, CDR2 FYNNEI. V dropped 4 bases and J dropped 2 bases, with 12 bases sitting between them. The CDR3 loop spans 14 amino acids. This CDR3 reads CASSVGREAYEQYF. DNA for the CDR3: TGTGCCAGCAGTGTAGGCAGGGAAGCCTACGAGCAGTACTTC.

The V and J genes are TRBV20-1 and TRBJ2-7; no definite D call. Germline values: CDR1 DFQATT, CDR2 SNEGSKA (reference sequence). The CDR3 sequence is 14 residues long. The V and J ends lost 3 bases and 0 bases respectively, with 12 bases between them. The CDR3 sequence: CSARGFGGSYEQYF. The CDR3 DNA sequence: TGCAGTGCTAGGGGGTTCGGTGGCTCCTACGAGCAGTACTTC.

The chain links TRBV9 to TRBJ2-1; 8 bases agree with TRBD1. The CDR3 loop spans 15 amino acids. The germline gives CDR1 SGDLS, CDR2 YYNGEE. Trimming at V came to 3 bases and at J to 10 bases, leaving 12 bases not matched to a gene. The CDR3 DNA reads TGTGCCAGCAGCGATGACAGGGGACTCGCCCGGGAGCAGTTCTTC. Translated, it gives CASSDDRGLAREQFF.

This chain links TRBV5-6 with TRBJ2-1, with D hard to call. CDR3 length: 15 amino acids. Trimming took off 4 bases at V and 8 bases at J, with 19 bases between the two ends. Per germline, CDR1 SGHDT and CDR2 YYEEEE. This chain's CDR3 is CASSLVDRLRYEQFF. The CDR3 DNA reads TGTGCCAGCAGCCTGGTTGACCGGTTACGGTATGAGCAGTTCTTC.

The chain joins TRBV20-1 to TRBJ2-5, with D unclear. The CDR3 has 13 amino acids. The V and J ends lost 1 base and 3 bases respectively, with 9 bases between them. CDR1 is DFQATT, CDR2 SNEGSKA, per germline (reference sequence). In nucleotides, the CDR3 is TGCAGTGCTAGAGGGGGTGTTAAAGAGACCCAGTACTTC. Protein: CSARGGVKETQYF.